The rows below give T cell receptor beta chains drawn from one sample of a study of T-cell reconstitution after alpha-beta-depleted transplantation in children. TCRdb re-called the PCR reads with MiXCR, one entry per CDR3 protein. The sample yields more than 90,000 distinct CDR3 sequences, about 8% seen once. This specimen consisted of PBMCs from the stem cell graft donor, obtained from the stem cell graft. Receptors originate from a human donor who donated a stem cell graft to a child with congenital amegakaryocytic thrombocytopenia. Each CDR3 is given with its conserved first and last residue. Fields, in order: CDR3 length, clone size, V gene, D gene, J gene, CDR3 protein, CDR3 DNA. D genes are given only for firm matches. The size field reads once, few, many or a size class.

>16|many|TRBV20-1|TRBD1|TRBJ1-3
CSAGDRGRYNGNTIYF
TGCAGTGCTGGGGACAGGGGGCGTTACAATGGAAACACCATATATTTT
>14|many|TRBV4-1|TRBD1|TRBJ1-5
CASSQQGAHQPQHF
TGCGCCAGCAGCCAGCAGGGGGCTCATCAGCCCCAGCATTTT
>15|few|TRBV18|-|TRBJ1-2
CASSPTRDWSYGYTF
TGTGCCAGCTCACCAACGAGGGATTGGAGCTATGGCTACACCTTC
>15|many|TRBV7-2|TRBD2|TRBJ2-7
CASSQTSGSAYEQYF
TGTGCCAGCAGCCAGACTAGCGGGAGTGCCTACGAGCAGTACTTC
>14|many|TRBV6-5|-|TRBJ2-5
CASSYYGVQETQYF
TGTGCCAGCAGTTACTACGGGGTGCAAGAGACCCAGTACTTC
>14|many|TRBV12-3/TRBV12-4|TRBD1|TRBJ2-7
CASSARDRGSEQYF
TGTGCCAGCAGTGCCCGGGACAGGGGCTCGGAGCAGTACTTC
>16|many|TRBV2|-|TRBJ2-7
CASSESWPAPSYEQYF
TGTGCCAGCAGTGAATCTTGGCCAGCCCCGTCCTACGAGCAGTACTTC
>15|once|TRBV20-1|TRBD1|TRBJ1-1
CSASWTGGGIAEAFF
TGCAGTGCTAGCTGGACAGGGGGCGGAATCGCTGAAGCTTTCTTT
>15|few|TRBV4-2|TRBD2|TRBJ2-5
CASSGAGGAEETQYF
TGTGCCAGCAGCGGGGCCGGGGGGGCGGAAGAGACCCAGTACTTC
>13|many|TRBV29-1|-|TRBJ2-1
CSVPIAVSDEQFF
TGCAGCGTTCCTATAGCGGTCTCGGATGAGCAGTTCTTC
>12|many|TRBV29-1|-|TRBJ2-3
CSVDRVTDTQYF
TGCAGCGTTGACCGGGTCACAGATACGCAGTATTTT
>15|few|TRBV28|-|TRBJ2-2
CASSLGGSDTGELFF
TGTGCCAGCAGTTTAGGGGGGAGCGACACCGGGGAGCTGTTTTTT
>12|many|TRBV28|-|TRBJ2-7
CASRSPINEQYF
TGTGCCAGCAGATCCCCAATCAACGAGCAGTACTTC
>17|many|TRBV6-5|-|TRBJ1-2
CASSLGRRDPRNYGYTF
TGTGCCAGCAGTCTGGGACGGAGGGACCCCCGTAACTATGGCTACACCTTC
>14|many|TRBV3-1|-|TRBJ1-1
CASSLGTSYTEAFF
TGTGCCAGCAGCCTCGGGACATCGTACACTGAAGCTTTCTTT